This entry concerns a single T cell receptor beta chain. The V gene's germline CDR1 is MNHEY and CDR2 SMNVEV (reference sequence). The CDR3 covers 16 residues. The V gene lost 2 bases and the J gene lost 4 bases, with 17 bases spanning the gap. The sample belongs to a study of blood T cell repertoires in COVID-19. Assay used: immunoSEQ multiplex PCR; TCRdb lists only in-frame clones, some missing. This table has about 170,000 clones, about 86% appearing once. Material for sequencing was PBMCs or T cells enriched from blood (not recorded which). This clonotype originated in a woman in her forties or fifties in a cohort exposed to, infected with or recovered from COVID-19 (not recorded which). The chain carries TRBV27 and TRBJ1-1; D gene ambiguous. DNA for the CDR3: TGTGCCAGCAGTTTAGGTCCGCCGCCCAGCGGCACTGAAGCTTTCTTT. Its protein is CASSLGPPPSGTEAFF.